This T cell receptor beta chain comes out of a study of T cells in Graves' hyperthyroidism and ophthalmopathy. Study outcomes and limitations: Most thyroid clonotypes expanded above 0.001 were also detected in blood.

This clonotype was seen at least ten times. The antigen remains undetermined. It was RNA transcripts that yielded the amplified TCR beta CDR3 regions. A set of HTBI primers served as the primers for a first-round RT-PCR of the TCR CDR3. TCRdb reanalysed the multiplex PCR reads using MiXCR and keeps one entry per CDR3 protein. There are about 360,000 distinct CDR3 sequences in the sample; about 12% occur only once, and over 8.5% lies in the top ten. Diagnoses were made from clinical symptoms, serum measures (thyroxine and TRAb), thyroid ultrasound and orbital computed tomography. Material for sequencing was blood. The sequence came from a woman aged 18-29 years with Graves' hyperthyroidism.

The CDR3: CAWSNSYGYTF. The CDR3 DNA is TGTGCCTGGAGTAACAGTTATGGCTACACCTTC. The chain employs TRBV30 and TRBJ1-2; D is uncertain. CDR1 and CDR2 from the germline V gene are GTSNPN and SVGIG (reference sequence). Trimming cost V 2 bases and J 5 bases, with 6 bases left between them. The CDR3 runs 11 residues.